The clone carrying this T cell receptor beta chain was observed at least ten times. Using its own MiXCR run on the RT-PCR reads, TCRdb lists one record per CDR3 protein. The profile shows around 490,000 distinct CDR3 sequences, about 8% of them singletons. CDR3 length: 16 amino acids. Per germline, CDR1 SNHLY and CDR2 FYNNEI. J was trimmed by 4 bases and V by 4 bases; bases with no gene match: 11. The source of the sample is a study of response to subunit inactivated influenza vaccine. The chain employs TRBV2 and TRBJ2-3; 7 positions match TRBD1. The material was PBMCs from blood, obtained around 2 years after vaccination. This clonotype was sampled from a man between 50 and 70 years old who received an inactivated influenza vaccine. DNA of the CDR3: TGTGCCAGCAGTGTCCCGCGAGTGGGACAGCCAGATACGCAGTATTTT. The encoded protein is CASSVPRVGQPDTQYF.